One sample yielded the 16 T cell receptor beta chains listed below, sequenced in a study of T cells in Graves' hyperthyroidism and ophthalmopathy. RNA transcripts served as the template for amplifying TCR beta CDR3 regions. First-round RT-PCR with HTBI primers amplified the TCR CDR3 region. TCRdb passed the multiplex PCR reads through MiXCR, listing each CDR3 protein once. Of approximately 420,000 distinct CDR3 sequences listed, approximately 15% were seen once; the top ten hold approximately 32%. Sequenced sample: blood. Source of these receptors: a woman aged 25-40 years with Graves' hyperthyroidism.

The chain combines TRBV5-1 with TRBJ2-1; no reliable D call. Germline assignment: CDR1 SGHRS and CDR2 YFSETQ. The CDR3 contains 14 residues. V lost 0 bases to trimming and J lost 3 bases, with 7 bases between them. The CDR3 loop reads CASSLVSLYNEQFF. The CDR3 DNA sequence: TGCGCCAGCAGCTTGGTAAGCCTCTACAATGAGCAGTTCTTC.

This clonotype was counted ten times or more. The chain has TRBV18 and TRBJ2-3; D is unclear. The germline V gene encodes CDR1 KGHSH and CDR2 LQKENI. The CDR3 covers 16 residues. V lost 5 bases to trimming and J lost 1 base, with 16 bases between them. The CDR3 nucleotides are TGTGCCAGCTCAGAAAGGTTGAGTTTCGGCACAGATACGCAGTATTTT. It translates to CASSERLSFGTDTQYF.

This clonotype was detected many times. The gene calls are TRBV27 and TRBJ2-1; maybe TRBD2 (7 bases). CDR1 and CDR2 (germline): MNHEY, SMNVEV (reference sequence). V lost 3 bases, J lost 4 bases, and 13 bases lay in between. This CDR3 contains 15 residues. This CDR3 is CASSFQRDIYNEQFF. The CDR3 nucleotides are TGTGCCAGCAGTTTTCAGCGGGACATTTACAATGAGCAGTTCTTC.

The chain's CDR3 is CASSLGQGSIQYF. CDR3 in DNA: TGCGCCAGCAGCTTGGGCCAGGGGAGCATTCAGTACTTC. This chain connects TRBV5-1 to TRBJ2-4, with a tentative D call TRBD1 (6 bases). Germline V gives CDR1 SGHRS, CDR2 YFSETQ. CDR3 size: 13 residues. V gave up 0 bases and J gave up 9 bases, with 10 bases separating them.

The chain's CDR3 is CASSSTGQGIQDYGYTF. CDR3 bases: TGTGCCAGCAGCTCAACGGGACAGGGGATTCAAGACTATGGCTACACCTTC. The chain recombines TRBV7-2 with TRBJ1-2; 10 bases fit TRBD1. Trimming took 4 bases from V and 3 from J; bases not matched to a gene: 11. The CDR3 totals 17 residues. The germline gives CDR1 SGHTA, CDR2 FQGNSA.

This clonotype has ten or more counts. The chain is built from TRBV28 and TRBJ2-1; TRBD2 matches 7 bases. CDR3 length: 19 amino acids. V shed 5 bases and J 9 bases; nucleotides not matched to a gene: 25. Germline CDR1 reads MDHEN; CDR2 reads SYDVKM. Here the CDR3 DNA reads TGTGCCAGCAGTACGACAGAGATAAAGCGGGGATCCTCTTCGGGTGAGCAGTTCTTC. Translation gives CASSTTEIKRGSSSGEQFF.

V is TRBV19 and J is TRBJ2-1; TRBD1 is a possible D gene (5 bases). The V gene's germline CDR1 is LNHDA and CDR2 SQIVND (reference sequence). Trimming removed 6 bases from V and 2 bases from J, with 17 bases in between. The CDR3 sequence is 16 residues long. CDR3 in DNA: TGTGCCAGTAGAGGGGCAGGACCTCGTGCCTACAATGAGCAGTTCTTC. Its protein is CASRGAGPRAYNEQFF.

This clonotype showed up many times. As DNA, the CDR3 is TGTGCCAGCAGTTTATCCAGGGCCTACGAGCAGTACTTC. Protein product: CASSLSRAYEQYF. This chain connects TRBV27 to TRBJ2-7; D perhaps matches TRBD1 (5 bases). CDR3 length: 13 residues. The ends were cut back, 0 bases at V and 2 bases at J, with 5 bases in the middle. Germline values: CDR1 MNHEY, CDR2 SMNVEV (reference sequence).

The rearrangement joins TRBV3-1 to TRBJ2-5; 10 bases are a match to TRBD1. The germline V gene encodes CDR1 LGHDT and CDR2 YNNKEL (reference sequence). The length of the CDR3 is 16 residues. Unmatched junction bases numbered 11, after V lost 5 bases and J lost 5 bases. CDR3 sequence: CASSLGQGVYGETQYF. In nucleotides, the CDR3 is TGTGCCAGCAGCTTAGGACAGGGGGTTTACGGGGAGACCCAGTACTTC.

The chain couples TRBV7-7 to TRBJ2-5; 7 nucleotides line up with TRBD2. The CDR3 is 14 amino acids. Germline V gene sequence: CDR1 SSHAT, CDR2 FNYEAQ (reference sequence). V was pared by 2 bases and J by 4 bases, with 4 bases of the junction left unmatched. In DNA form, the CDR3 reads TGTGCCAGCAGCTTATTAGGGAGGGGAGAGACCCAGTACTTC. Amino acid sequence: CASSLLGRGETQYF. Full variable domain (remainder filled in from reference TRBV7-7 and TRBJ2-5): GAGVSQSPRYKVTKRGQDVTLRCDPISSHATLYWYQQALGQGPEFLTYFNYEAQPDKSGLPSDRFSAERPEGSISTLTIQRTEQRDSAMYRCASSLLGRGETQYFGPGTRLLVL.

This clonotype was counted a few times. The chain employs TRBV6-1 and TRBJ1-6; D is undetermined. The CDR3 consists of 13 residues. Germline CDR1 is MNHNS and CDR2 is SASEGT. The ends were cut back, 6 bases at V and 6 bases at J, with 9 bases in the middle. Here the CDR3 reads CASRPGSNSPLHF. The CDR3 DNA reads as TGTGCCAGCAGGCCGGGCTCTAATTCACCCCTCCACTTT.

This clonotype was observed a few times. The V gene is TRBV5-1, the J gene TRBJ1-1; D uncertain. V was clipped by 2 bases and J by 1 base, with 12 bases between them. The length of the CDR3 is 15 residues. Germline CDR1 SGHRS, CDR2 YFSETQ. Written as DNA, the CDR3 is TGCGCCAGCAGCTTTCAGGATCGGGGGAACACTGAAGCTTTCTTT. Translated, it gives CASSFQDRGNTEAFF.

V gene TRBV15 combines with J gene TRBJ1-6; perhaps TRBD1 as D (6 bases). Germline V lookup: CDR1 LNHNV, CDR2 YYDKDF (reference sequence). Trimming took off 3 bases at V and 10 bases at J, with 13 bases between the two ends. The CDR3 consists of 14 residues. CDR3 sequence: CATSSEGVSSPLHF. CDR3 nucleotide sequence: TGTGCCACCAGCAGCGAGGGGGTCTCATCACCCCTCCACTTT.

This clonotype was observed a handful of times. The chain combines TRBV27 with TRBJ2-3; D may match TRBD1 or TRBD2 (6 bases each). The germline V gene has CDR1 MNHEY and CDR2 SMNVEV (reference sequence). Trimming left V 2 bases short and J 2 bases short, with 11 bases between. The CDR3 covers 15 residues. CDR3 in DNA: TGTGCCAGCAGTTTACGGGGGACACACACAGATACGCAGTATTTT. Its protein is CASSLRGTHTDTQYF.

The chain combines TRBV11-2 with TRBJ2-1, with 8 bases matching TRBD1. The germline V gene encodes CDR1 SGHAT and CDR2 FQNNGV. J was trimmed by 3 bases and V by 5 bases; bases with no gene match: 9. This CDR3 contains 16 residues. The CDR3 loop reads CASSDPRGPNYNEQFF. The CDR3 DNA reads as TGTGCCAGCAGCGATCCCAGGGGGCCAAACTACAATGAGCAGTTCTTC.

This clonotype was observed at least ten times. The chain is built from TRBV24-1 and TRBJ1-1; 7 positions agree with TRBD1. Germline values: CDR1 KGHDR, CDR2 SFDVKD. V lost 3 bases, J lost 3 bases, and 6 bases stayed unmatched. The CDR3 totals 15 residues. CDR3 DNA sequence: TGTGCCACCAGTGATCCAAGGGGGCGGGACACTGAAGCTTTCTTT. It translates to CATSDPRGRDTEAFF.